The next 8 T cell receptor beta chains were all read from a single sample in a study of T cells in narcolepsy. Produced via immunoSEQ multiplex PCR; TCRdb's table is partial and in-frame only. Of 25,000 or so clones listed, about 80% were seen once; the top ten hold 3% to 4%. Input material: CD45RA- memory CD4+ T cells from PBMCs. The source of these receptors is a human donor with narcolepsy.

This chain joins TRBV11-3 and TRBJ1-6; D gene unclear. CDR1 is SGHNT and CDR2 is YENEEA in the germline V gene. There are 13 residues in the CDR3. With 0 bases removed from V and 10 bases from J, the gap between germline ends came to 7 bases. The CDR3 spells CASSLEGNSPLHF. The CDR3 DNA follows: TGTGCCAGCAGCTTAGAGGGAAACTCACCCCTCCACTTT.

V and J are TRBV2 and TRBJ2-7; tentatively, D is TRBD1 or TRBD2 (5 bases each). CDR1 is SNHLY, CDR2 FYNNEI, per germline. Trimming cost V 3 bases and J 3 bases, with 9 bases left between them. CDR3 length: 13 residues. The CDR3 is CASSEGEFYEQYF. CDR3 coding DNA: TGTGCCAGCAGTGAGGGGGAGTTCTACGAGCAGTACTTC. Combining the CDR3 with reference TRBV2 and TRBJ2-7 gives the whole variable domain EPEVTQTPSHQVTQMGQEVILRCVPISNHLYFYWYRQILGQKVEFLVSFYNNEISEKSEIFDDQFSVERPDGSNFTLKIRSTKLEDSAMYFCASSEGEFYEQYFGPGTRLTVT.

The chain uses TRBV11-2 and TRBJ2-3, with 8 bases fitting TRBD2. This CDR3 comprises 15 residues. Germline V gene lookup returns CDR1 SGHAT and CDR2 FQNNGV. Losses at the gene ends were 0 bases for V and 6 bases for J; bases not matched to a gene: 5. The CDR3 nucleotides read TGTGCCAGCAGCTTAGATCTAGCGGGTTATGATACGCAGTATTTT. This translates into CASSLDLAGYDTQYF.

The CDR3 loop reads CASSFAGTDKSGANVLTF. DNA of the CDR3: TGCGCCAGCAGCTTCGCCGGGACAGACAAGTCTGGGGCCAACGTCCTGACTTTC. The chain employs TRBV5-1 and TRBJ2-6; 7 bases line up with TRBD1. Trimming took 2 bases from V and 1 from J; bases not matched to a gene: 9. Germline V lookup: CDR1 SGHRS, CDR2 YFSETQ. The CDR3 length is 18 residues.

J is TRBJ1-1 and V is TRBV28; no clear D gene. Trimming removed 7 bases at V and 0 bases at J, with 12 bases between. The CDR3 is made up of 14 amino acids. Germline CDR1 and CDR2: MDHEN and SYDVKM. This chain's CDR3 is CASTLRRVNTEAFF. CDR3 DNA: TGTGCCAGCACCCTAAGGCGGGTGAACACTGAAGCTTTCTTT.

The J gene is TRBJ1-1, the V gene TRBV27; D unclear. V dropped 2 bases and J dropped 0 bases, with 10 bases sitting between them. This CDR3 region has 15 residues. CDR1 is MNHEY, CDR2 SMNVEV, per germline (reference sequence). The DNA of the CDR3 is TGTGCCAGCAGTTTAAAAGTACAAATGAACACTGAAGCTTTCTTT. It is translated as CASSLKVQMNTEAFF.

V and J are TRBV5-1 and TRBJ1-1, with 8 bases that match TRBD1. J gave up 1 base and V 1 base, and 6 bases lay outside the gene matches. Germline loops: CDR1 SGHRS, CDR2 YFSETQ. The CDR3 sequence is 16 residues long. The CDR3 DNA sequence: TGCGCCAGCAGCTTGACCGGGGACAGGAAGAACACTGAAGCTTTCTTT. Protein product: CASSLTGDRKNTEAFF.

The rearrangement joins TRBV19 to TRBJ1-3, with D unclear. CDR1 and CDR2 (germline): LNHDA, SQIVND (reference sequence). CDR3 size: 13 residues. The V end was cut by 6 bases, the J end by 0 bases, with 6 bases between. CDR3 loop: CASRHSSGNTIYF. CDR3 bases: TGTGCCAGTAGACACAGCTCTGGAAACACCATATATTTT.